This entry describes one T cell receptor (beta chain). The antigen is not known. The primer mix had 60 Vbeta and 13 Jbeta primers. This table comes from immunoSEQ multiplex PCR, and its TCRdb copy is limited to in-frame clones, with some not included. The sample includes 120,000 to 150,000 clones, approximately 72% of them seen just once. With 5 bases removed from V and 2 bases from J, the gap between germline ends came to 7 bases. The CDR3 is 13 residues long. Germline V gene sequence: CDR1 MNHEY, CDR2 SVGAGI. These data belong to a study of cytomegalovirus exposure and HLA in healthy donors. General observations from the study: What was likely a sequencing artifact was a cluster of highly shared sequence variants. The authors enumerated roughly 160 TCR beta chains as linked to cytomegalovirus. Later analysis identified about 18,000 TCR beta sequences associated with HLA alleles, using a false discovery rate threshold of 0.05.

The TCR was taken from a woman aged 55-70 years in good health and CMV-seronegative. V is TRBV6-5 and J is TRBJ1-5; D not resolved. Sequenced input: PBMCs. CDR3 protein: CASSAGRNQPQHF. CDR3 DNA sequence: TGTGCCAGCAGTGCAGGTCGCAATCAGCCCCAGCATTTT.